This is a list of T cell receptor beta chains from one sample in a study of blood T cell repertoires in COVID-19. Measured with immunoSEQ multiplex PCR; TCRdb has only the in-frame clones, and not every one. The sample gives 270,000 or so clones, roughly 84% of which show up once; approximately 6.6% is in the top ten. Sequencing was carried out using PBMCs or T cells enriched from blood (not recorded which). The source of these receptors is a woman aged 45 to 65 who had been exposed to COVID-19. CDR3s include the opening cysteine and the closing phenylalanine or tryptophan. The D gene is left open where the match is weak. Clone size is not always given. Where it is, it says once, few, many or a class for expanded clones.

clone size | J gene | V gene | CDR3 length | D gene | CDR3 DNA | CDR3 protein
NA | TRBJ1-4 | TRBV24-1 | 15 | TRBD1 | TGTGCCACCAGTGACAGGACAGGGGGCAATGAAAAACTGTTTTTT | CATSDRTGGNEKLFF
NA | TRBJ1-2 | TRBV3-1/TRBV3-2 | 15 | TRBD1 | TGTGCCAGCAGCCCCCCAGGGGGAACTAACTATGGCTACACCTTC | CASSPPGGTNYGYTF
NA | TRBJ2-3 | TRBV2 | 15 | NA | TGTGCCAGCAGTAGCGTTCGCTCCATACAAGATACGCAGTATTTT | CASSSVRSIQDTQYF
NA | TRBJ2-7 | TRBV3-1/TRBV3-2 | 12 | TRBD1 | TGTGCCAGCAGCCAGGGCCCACAGGGGATAAACTTC | CASSQGPQGINF
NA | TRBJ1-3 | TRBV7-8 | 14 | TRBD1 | TGTGCCAGCAGGCCCGGGACAGATGGAAACACCATATATTTT | CASRPGTDGNTIYF
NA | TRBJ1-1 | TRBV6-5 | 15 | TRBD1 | TGTGCCAGCAGTATAGGGACAGCAACGAACACTGAAGCTTTCTTT | CASSIGTATNTEAFF
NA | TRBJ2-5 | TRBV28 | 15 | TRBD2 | TGTGCCAGCCATTACGGAGCGGGGGATCGAGAGACCCAGTACTTC | CASHYGAGDRETQYF
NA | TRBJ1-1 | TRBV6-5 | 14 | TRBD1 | TGTGCCAGCAGCCGGGACAGGGGACACACTGAAGCTTTCTTT | CASSRDRGHTEAFF
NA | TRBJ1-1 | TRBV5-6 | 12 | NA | TGTGCCAGCAGCGGGGAGGGCGGGGAAGCTTTCTTT | CASSGEGGEAFF
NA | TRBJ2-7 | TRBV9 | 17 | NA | TGTGCCAGCAGCGTAGGTGGCGGAACCCACGACTCCCACGAGCAGTACTTC | CASSVGGGTHDSHEQYF
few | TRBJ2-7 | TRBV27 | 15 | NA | TGTGCCAGCAGTTTAGTGGCGGGTACTAACTACGAGCAGTACTTC | CASSLVAGTNYEQYF
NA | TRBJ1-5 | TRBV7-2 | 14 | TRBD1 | TGTGCCAGCAGCTTAGACAGGGGGCTTCAGCCCCAGCATTTT | CASSLDRGLQPQHF
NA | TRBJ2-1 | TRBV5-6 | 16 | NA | TGTGCCAGCAGCATCATAGCTAGCGATACCTACAATGAGCAGTTCTTC | CASSIIASDTYNEQFF
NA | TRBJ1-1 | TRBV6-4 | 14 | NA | TGTGCCAGCAAGGAGTCAGGGGATGGCACTGAAGCTTTCTTT | CASKESGDGTEAFF
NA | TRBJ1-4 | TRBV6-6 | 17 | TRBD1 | TGTGCCAGCAGTCGGCGGACAGGGGGCTCTACTAATGAAAAACTGTTTTTT | CASSRRTGGSTNEKLFF
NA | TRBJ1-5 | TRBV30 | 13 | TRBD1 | TGTGCCTGGAACACGGACAGGGGACAGCCCCAGCATTTT | CAWNTDRGQPQHF
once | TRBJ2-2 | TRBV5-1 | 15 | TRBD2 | TGCGCCAGCAGCTCCCGGGAGGGAACCACCGGGGAGCTGTTTTTT | CASSSREGTTGELFF
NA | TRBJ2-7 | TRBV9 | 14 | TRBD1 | TGTGCCAGCAGCCCTGGGACAGGGGGCCACGAGCAGTACTTC | CASSPGTGGHEQYF
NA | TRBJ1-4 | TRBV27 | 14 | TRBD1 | TGTGCCAGCAGAACTGACAGGGGTAATGAAAAACTGTTTTTT | CASRTDRGNEKLFF